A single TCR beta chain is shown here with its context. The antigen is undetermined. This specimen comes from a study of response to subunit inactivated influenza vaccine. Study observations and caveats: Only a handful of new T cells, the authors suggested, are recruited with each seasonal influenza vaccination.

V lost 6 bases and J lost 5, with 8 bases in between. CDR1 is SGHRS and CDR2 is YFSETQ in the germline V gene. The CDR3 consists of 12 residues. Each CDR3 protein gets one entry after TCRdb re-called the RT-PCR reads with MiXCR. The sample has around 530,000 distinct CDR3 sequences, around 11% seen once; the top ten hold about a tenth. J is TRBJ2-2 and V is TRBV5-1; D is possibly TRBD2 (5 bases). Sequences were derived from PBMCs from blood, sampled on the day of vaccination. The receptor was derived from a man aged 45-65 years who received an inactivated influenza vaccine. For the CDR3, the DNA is TGCGCCAGCAAGGAGGAGACCGGGGAGCTGTTTTTT. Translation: CASKEETGELFF.